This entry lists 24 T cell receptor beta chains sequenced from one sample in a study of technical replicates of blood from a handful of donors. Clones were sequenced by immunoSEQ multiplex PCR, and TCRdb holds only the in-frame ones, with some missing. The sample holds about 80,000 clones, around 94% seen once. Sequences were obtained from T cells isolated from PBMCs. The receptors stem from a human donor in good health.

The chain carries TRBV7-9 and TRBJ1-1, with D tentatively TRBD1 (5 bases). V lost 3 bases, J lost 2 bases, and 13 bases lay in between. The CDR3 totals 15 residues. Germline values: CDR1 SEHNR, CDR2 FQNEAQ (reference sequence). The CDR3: CASSFLTDVNTEAFF. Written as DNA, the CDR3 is TGTGCCAGCAGCTTTCTGACAGATGTTAACACTGAAGCTTTCTTT.

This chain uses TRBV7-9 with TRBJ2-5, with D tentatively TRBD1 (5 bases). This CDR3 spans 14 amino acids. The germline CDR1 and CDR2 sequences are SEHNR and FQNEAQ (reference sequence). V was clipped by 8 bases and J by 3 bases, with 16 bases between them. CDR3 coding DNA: TGTGCCAGCCCCCATCGTGGGGCGGAAGAGACCCAGTACTTC. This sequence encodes CASPHRGAEETQYF.

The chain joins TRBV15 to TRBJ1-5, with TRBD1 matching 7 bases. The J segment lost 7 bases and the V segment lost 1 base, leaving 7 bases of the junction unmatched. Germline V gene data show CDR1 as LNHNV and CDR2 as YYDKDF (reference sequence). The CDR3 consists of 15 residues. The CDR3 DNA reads TGTGCCACCAGCAGAGGGACAGGAGAGGGCCAGCCCCAGCATTTT. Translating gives CATSRGTGEGQPQHF.

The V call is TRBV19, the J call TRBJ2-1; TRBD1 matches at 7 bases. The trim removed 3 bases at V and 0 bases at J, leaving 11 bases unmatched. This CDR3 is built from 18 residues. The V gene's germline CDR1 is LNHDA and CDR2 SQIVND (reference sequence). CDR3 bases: TGTGCCAGTAGTATGTACATCACAGGGGACCGCTCCTACAATGAGCAGTTCTTC. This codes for CASSMYITGDRSYNEQFF.

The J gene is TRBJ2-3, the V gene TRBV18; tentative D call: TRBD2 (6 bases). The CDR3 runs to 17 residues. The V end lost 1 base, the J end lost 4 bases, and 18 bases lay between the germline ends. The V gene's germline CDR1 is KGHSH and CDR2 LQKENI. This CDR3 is CASSPLEALARADTQYF. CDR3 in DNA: TGTGCCAGCTCACCACTCGAGGCACTAGCTAGAGCAGATACGCAGTATTTT.

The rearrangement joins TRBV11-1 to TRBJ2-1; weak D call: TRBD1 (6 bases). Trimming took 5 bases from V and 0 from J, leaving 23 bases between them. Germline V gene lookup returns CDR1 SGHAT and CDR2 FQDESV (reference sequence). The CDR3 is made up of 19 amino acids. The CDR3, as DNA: TGTGCCAGCAGCCCCCAGGGGATTGTCGCGATCAGCTCCTACAATGAGCAGTTCTTC. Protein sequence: CASSPQGIVAISSYNEQFF.

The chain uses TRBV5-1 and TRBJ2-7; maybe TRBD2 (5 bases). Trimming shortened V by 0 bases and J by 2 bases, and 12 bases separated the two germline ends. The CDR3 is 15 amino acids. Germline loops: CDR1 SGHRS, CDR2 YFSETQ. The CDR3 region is CASSLEPGSAYEQYF. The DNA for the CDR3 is TGCGCCAGCAGCTTGGAGCCGGGTAGCGCCTACGAGCAGTACTTC.

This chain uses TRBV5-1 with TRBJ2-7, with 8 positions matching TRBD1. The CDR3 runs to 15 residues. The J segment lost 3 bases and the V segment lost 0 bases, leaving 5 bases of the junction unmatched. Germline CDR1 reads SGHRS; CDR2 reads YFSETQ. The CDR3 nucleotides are TGCGCCAGCAGCTTGGCCGGACAGGGTCTCTACGAGCAGTACTTC. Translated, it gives CASSLAGQGLYEQYF.

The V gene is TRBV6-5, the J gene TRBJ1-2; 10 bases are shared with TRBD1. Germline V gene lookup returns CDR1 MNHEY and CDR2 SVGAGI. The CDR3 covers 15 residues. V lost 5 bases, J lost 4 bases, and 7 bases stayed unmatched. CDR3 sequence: CASSTPGQGSYGYTF. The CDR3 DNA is TGTGCCAGCAGTACTCCGGGACAGGGGAGCTATGGCTACACCTTC.

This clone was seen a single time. The DNA of the CDR3 is TGTGCCAGCAGCTTAGCCGGGACAGGTCCTGTAGAGACCCAGTACTTC. This sequence encodes CASSLAGTGPVETQYF. This chain links TRBV7-8 with TRBJ2-5, with 8 bases identical to TRBD1. CDR3 length equals 16 residues. CDR1 is SGHVS, CDR2 FQNEAQ, per germline. The V gene end was trimmed by 0 bases and the J gene end by 4 bases; junction bases not matched to a gene: 7.

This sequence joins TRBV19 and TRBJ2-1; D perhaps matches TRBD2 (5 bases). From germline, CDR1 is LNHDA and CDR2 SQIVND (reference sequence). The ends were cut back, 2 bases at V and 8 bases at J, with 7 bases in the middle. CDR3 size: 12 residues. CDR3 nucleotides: TGTGCCAGTAGTATAATGGGAGATGAGCAGTTCTTC. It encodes CASSIMGDEQFF.

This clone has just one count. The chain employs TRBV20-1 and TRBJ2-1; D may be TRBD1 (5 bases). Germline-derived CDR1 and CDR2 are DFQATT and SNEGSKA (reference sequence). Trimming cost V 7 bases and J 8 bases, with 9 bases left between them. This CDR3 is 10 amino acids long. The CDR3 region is CSGGPYEQFF. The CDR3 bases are TGCAGTGGGGGCCCATATGAGCAGTTCTTC.

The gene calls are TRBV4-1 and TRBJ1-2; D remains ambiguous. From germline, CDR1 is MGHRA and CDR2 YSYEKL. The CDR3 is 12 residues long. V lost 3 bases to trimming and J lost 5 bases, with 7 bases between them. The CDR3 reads CASSHYSYGYTF. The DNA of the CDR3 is TGCGCCAGCAGCCACTACAGTTATGGCTACACCTTC.

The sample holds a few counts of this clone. For the CDR3, the DNA is TGTGCCAGCAGCGCAGGACAGGGACTGCCCTACGAGCAGTACTTC. Amino acids: CASSAGQGLPYEQYF. This chain links TRBV9 with TRBJ2-7; 8 nucleotides align to TRBD1. Trimming removed 3 bases from V and 2 bases from J; junction bases left unmatched: 7. The V gene's germline CDR1 is SGDLS and CDR2 YYNGEE. This CDR3 is built from 15 residues.

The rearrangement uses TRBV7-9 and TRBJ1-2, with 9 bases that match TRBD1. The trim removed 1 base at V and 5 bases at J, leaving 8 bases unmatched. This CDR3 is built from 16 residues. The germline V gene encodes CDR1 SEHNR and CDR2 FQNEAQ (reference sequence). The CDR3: CASSLGRTGVEYGYTF. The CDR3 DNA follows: TGTGCCAGCAGCTTAGGTAGGACAGGGGTCGAATATGGCTACACCTTC. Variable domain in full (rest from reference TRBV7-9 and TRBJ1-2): DTGVSQNPRHKITKRGQNVTFRCDPISEHNRLYWYRQTLGQGPEFLTYFQNEAQLEKSRLLSDRFSAERPKGSFSTLEIQRTEQGDSAMYLCASSLGRTGVEYGYTFGSGTRLTVV.

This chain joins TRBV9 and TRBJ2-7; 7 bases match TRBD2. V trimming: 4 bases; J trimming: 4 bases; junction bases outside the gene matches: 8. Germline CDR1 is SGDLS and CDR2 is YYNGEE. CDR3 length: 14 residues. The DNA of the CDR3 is TGTGCCAGCAGCCCGGGGGGACTATTATACGAGCAGTACTTC. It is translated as CASSPGGLLYEQYF.

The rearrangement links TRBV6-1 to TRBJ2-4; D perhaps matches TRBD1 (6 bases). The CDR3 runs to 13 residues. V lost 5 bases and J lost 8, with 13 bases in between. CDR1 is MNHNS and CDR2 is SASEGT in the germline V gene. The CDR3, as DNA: TGTGCCAGCAGTCCCAGTCCAGGGGACATTCAGTACTTC. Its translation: CASSPSPGDIQYF.

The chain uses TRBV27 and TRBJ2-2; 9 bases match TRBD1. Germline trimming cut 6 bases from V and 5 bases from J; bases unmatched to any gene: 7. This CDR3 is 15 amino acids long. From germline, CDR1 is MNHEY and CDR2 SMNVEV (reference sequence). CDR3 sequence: CASSSTGGRTGELFF. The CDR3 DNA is TGTGCCAGCAGCTCGACAGGGGGACGGACCGGGGAGCTGTTTTTT.

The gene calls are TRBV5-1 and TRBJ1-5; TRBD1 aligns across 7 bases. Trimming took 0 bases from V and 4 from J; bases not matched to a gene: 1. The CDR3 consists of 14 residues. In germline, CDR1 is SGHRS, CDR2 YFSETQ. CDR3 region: CASSLATGNQPQHF. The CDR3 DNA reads TGCGCCAGCAGCTTGGCGACAGGGAATCAGCCCCAGCATTTT.

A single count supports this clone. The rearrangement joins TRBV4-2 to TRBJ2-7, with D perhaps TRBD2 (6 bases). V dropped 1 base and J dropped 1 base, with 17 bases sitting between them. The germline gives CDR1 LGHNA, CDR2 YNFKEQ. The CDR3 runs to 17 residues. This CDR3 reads CASSQVQVPGVSYEQYF. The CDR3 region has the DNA TGTGCCAGCAGCCAAGTTCAAGTTCCGGGAGTTTCCTACGAGCAGTACTTC.

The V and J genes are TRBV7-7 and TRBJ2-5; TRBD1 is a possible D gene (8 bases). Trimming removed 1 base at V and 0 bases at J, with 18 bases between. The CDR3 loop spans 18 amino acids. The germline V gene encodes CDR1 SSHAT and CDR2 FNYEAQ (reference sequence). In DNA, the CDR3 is TGTGCCAGCAGCTTAGGCGGACAGGGAGGGGGATACCAAGAGACCCAGTACTTC. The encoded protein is CASSLGGQGGGYQETQYF.

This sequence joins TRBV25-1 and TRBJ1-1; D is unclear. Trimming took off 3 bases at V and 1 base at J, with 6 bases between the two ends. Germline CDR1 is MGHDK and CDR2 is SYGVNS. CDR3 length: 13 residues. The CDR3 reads CASSDNRNTEAFF. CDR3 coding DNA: TGTGCCAGCAGTGATAATCGGAACACTGAAGCTTTCTTT.

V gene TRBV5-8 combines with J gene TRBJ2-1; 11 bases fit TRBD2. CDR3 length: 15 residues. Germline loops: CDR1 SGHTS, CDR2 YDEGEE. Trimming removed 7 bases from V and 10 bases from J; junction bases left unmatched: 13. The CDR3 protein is CASGPGTSGMDEQFF. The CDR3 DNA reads TGTGCCAGCGGCCCCGGGACTAGCGGCATGGACGAGCAGTTCTTC.

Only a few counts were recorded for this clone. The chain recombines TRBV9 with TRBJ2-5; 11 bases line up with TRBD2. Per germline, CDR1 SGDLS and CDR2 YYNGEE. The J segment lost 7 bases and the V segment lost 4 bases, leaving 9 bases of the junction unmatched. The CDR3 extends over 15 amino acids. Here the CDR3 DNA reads TGTGCCAGCAGCTTTAGCGGGAGGGCCGAGGGGACCCAGTACTTC. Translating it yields CASSFSGRAEGTQYF.